Presented here are 15 T cell receptor beta chains from one specimen sequenced in a study of shared clonotypes between healthy human individuals. It was CD45RO-negative cells, positively selected for CCR7, that made up naive CD8 cells, with terminally differentiated effector memory CD45RA+ cells excluded. Method: immunoSEQ multiplex PCR; TCRdb's copy keeps in-frame clones and lacks some. Of 500,000 to 700,000 clones in the sample, roughly 96% were seen once. Sequencing was carried out using naive CD8+ T cells sorted from blood. All receptors derive from a woman aged 25 to 45 in good health.

This clone has just one count. The rearrangement joins TRBV27 to TRBJ2-1; no firm D call. With 6 bases removed from V and 0 bases from J, the gap between germline ends came to 15 bases. The CDR3 is made up of 16 amino acids. Germline CDR1 MNHEY, CDR2 SMNVEV (reference sequence). CDR3 DNA: TGTGCCAGCAGCCTGGGCCCGGGTAGCTCCTACAATGAGCAGTTCTTC. Protein: CASSLGPGSSYNEQFF.

V usage is TRBV9 and J usage is TRBJ2-1; TRBD2 matches at 13 bases. V trimming: 3 bases; J trimming: 8 bases; junction bases outside the gene matches: 8. There are 16 residues in the CDR3. Germline CDR1 reads SGDLS; CDR2 reads YYNGEE. Here the CDR3 DNA reads TGTGCCAGCAGCGCCCCATTCGGACTAGCGGGAGATGAGCAGTTCTTC. Translation: CASSAPFGLAGDEQFF.

The V call is TRBV4-1, the J call TRBJ2-5; the D gene is possibly TRBD2 (6 bases). The CDR3 covers 16 residues. Germline assignment: CDR1 MGHRA and CDR2 YSYEKL. With 1 base removed from V and 3 bases from J, the gap between germline ends came to 15 bases. The CDR3 DNA follows: TGCGCCAGCAGCCAAGCAGTAGGGCGGGGCGAAGAGACCCAGTACTTC. It translates to CASSQAVGRGEETQYF.

The chain uses TRBV18 and TRBJ2-7, with 13 bases aligning to TRBD2. Germline V gene lookup returns CDR1 KGHSH and CDR2 LQKENI. This CDR3 is built from 16 residues. V gave up 2 bases and J gave up 3 bases; unmatched junction bases: 4. The CDR3 DNA is TGTGCCAGCTCACCAGGGACTAGCGGGATCCGCTACGAGCAGTACTTC. Protein sequence: CASSPGTSGIRYEQYF. Supplemented by reference TRBV18 and TRBJ2-7, the full variable domain reads NAGVMQNPRHLVRRRGQEARLRCSPMKGHSHVYWYRQLPEEGLKFMVYLQKENIIDESGMPKERFSAEFPKEGPSILRIQQVVRGDSAAYFCASSPGTSGIRYEQYFGPGTRLTVT.

The chain uses TRBV6-5 and TRBJ1-2, with D uncertain. This CDR3 region has 15 residues. Between the trimmed V and J ends, which lost 0 bases and 1 base, there was a span of 9 bases. The germline V gene encodes CDR1 MNHEY and CDR2 SVGAGI. CDR3 nucleotide sequence: TGTGCCAGCAGTTACTCAACCCGGAGTAACTATGGCTACACCTTC. Translation gives CASSYSTRSNYGYTF.

The rearrangement uses TRBV2 and TRBJ2-1, with TRBD1 matching 8 bases. Germline CDR1 is SNHLY and CDR2 is FYNNEI. V trimming: 8 bases; J trimming: 7 bases; junction bases outside the gene matches: 10. The CDR3 totals 14 residues. The CDR3 coding sequence is TGTGCCAGCGTGACAGGGGACGAGGAGAATGAGCAGTTCTTC. Protein product: CASVTGDEENEQFF.

The genes are TRBV7-9 and TRBJ2-1; no firm D call. Trimming took off 6 bases at V and 9 bases at J, with 6 bases between the two ends. The CDR3 sequence is 10 residues long. The V gene's germline CDR1 is SEHNR and CDR2 FQNEAQ (reference sequence). The CDR3 sequence: CASSLREQFF. The CDR3 DNA is TGTGCCAGCAGTTTACGTGAGCAGTTCTTC. The complete variable domain, with remaining parts taken from reference TRBV7-9 and TRBJ2-1, reads DTGVSQNPRHKITKRGQNVTFRCDPISEHNRLYWYRQTLGQGPEFLTYFQNEAQLEKSRLLSDRFSAERPKGSFSTLEIQRTEQGDSAMYLCASSLREQFFGPGTRLTVL.

The chain employs TRBV2 and TRBJ2-7; D assignment may be TRBD1 or TRBD2 (5 bases each). Germline V gene data show CDR1 as SNHLY and CDR2 as FYNNEI. Deletions cut 7 bases from V and 5 bases from J, with 15 bases between. The CDR3 sequence is 13 residues long. The CDR3 DNA reads as TGTGCCAGCACAGGGAGCAGGCTCCACGAGCAGTACTTC. Protein product: CASTGSRLHEQYF.

The gene calls are TRBV28 and TRBJ1-2; tentative D call: TRBD1 (5 bases). V shed 7 bases and J shed 6 bases, with 21 bases lying between them. The CDR3 is 15 residues long. CDR1 is MDHEN and CDR2 is SYDVKM in the germline V gene. CDR3 loop: CASIPHGGTGDGYTF. The CDR3 region has the DNA TGTGCCAGCATCCCCCACGGGGGTACAGGAGATGGCTACACCTTC.

The genes are TRBV5-6 and TRBJ2-1; no clear D. This CDR3 has 16 amino acids. Germline CDR1 reads SGHDT; CDR2 reads YYEEEE. V gave up 0 bases and J gave up 2 bases, with 12 bases separating them. The CDR3 is CASSLEAPTPYNEQFF. The CDR3 bases are TGTGCCAGCAGCTTGGAGGCACCTACCCCCTACAATGAGCAGTTCTTC.

Regarding this clone: This sample also contains other DNA sequences that code for the same CDR3. This chain connects TRBV9 to TRBJ2-7; weak D call: TRBD2 (6 bases). V was shortened by 0 bases and J by 3 bases, with 10 bases between the two germline ends. Germline V gene lookup returns CDR1 SGDLS and CDR2 YYNGEE. The CDR3 is made up of 14 amino acids. For the CDR3, the DNA is TGTGCCAGCAGCGTAGGGGGGGATAACTACGAGCAGTACTTC. It yields the protein CASSVGGDNYEQYF.

The chain combines TRBV7-8 with TRBJ2-5; maybe TRBD1 (6 bases). The J call may not be correct, given that the DNA end is closer to TRBJ2-7. This CDR3 region has 13 residues. Per germline, CDR1 SGHVS and CDR2 FQNEAQ. The CDR3 reads CASTSGRGDEQYF. The DNA for the CDR3 is TGTGCCAGCACCAGCGGCAGGGGTGACGAGCAGTACTTC.

The chain is built from TRBV28 and TRBJ1-1; a possible D gene is TRBD1 (5 bases). The CDR3 covers 13 residues. V lost 6 bases to trimming and J lost 2 bases, with 10 bases between them. Germline V lookup: CDR1 MDHEN, CDR2 SYDVKM. This CDR3 is CASSQGYNTEAFF. In nucleotides, the CDR3 is TGTGCCAGCAGCCAGGGATATAACACTGAAGCTTTCTTT. Full variable domain (outside the CDR3, taken from reference TRBV28 and TRBJ1-1): DVKVTQSSRYLVKRTGEKVFLECVQDMDHENMFWYRQDPGLGLRLIYFSYDVKMKEKGDIPEGYSVSREKKERFSLILESASTNQTSMYLCASSQGYNTEAFFGQGTRLTVV.

The gene calls are TRBV27 and TRBJ1-5; D unresolved. The CDR3 sequence is 16 residues long. V lost 4 bases and J lost 0, with 13 bases in between. CDR1 is MNHEY, CDR2 SMNVEV, per germline (reference sequence). The CDR3 loop reads CASSSSMGDSNQPQHF. As DNA, the CDR3 is TGTGCCAGCAGTTCTAGCATGGGTGATAGCAATCAGCCCCAGCATTTT.

The chain has TRBV2 and TRBJ2-5; 9 bases map to TRBD1. The CDR3 covers 17 residues. Germline V CDR1 and CDR2: SNHLY, FYNNEI. V was pared by 6 bases and J by 5 bases, with 16 bases of the junction left unmatched. CDR3 nucleotide sequence: TGTGCCAGCAGCTATAGCTTTACAGGGGGCCTTCGGGAGACCCAGTACTTC. This gives the protein CASSYSFTGGLRETQYF.